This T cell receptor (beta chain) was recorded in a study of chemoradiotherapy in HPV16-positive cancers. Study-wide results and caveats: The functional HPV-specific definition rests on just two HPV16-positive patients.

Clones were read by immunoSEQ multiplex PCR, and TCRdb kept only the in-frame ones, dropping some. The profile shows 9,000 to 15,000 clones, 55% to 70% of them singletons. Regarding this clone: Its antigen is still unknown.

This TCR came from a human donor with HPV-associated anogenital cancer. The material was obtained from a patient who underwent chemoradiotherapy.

The CDR3 region has the DNA TGTGCCAGCAGCTCAAGGGAGGGACAGAGATACAATGAGCAGTTCTTC. It yields the protein CASSSREGQRYNEQFF. V gene TRBV7-9 combines with J gene TRBJ2-1, with D perhaps assigned TRBD1 or TRBD2 (7 bases each). The CDR3 is 16 residues long. The V end was cut by 4 bases, the J end by 4 bases, with 17 bases between. The germline V gene has CDR1 SEHNR and CDR2 FQNEAQ (reference sequence).